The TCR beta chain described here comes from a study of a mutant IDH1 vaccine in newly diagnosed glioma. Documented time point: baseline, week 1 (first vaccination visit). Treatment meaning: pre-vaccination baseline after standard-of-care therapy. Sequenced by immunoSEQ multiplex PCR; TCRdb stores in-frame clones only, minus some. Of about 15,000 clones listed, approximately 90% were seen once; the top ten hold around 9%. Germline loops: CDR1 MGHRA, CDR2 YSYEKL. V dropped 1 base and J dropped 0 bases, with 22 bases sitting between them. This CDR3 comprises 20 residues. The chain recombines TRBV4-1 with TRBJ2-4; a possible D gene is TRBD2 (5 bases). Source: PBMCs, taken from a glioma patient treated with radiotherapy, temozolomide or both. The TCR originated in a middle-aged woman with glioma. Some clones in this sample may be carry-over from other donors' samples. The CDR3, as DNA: TGCGCCAGCAGCCAAGTTAATCCCCCAGGAGGACTGTTAGCCAAAAACATTCAGTACTTC. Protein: CASSQVNPPGGLLAKNIQYF.